The rows below give T cell receptor beta chains drawn from one sample of a study of shared clonotypes between healthy human individuals. Sequencing was performed with immunoSEQ multiplex PCR; in TCRdb, only in-frame clones are kept and a portion is missing. The top ten clones hold under 1.5% of a sample with 1.5 million to 2.5 million clones, less than 95% of them seen once. Sample: naive CD8+ T cells sorted from blood. The receptors originated from a man between 18 and 29 years old in good health. CDR3s include the opening cysteine and the closing phenylalanine or tryptophan. Each record gives: V gene, J gene, clone size, D gene, CDR3 protein, CDR3 DNA. A D gene is named only where the DNA matches it firmly. Size is stated for part of the rows, as once, few or many counts, or as a class when the clone is expanded.

TRBV2,TRBJ2-3,once,TRBD2,CASSALTSGDTAGDTQYF,TGTGCCAGCAGTGCTTTGACTAGCGGGGACACTGCGGGAGATACGCAGTATTTT
TRBV6-4,TRBJ2-1,NA,TRBD2,CASSDSPSGNEQFF,TGTGCCAGCAGTGACTCGCCTAGCGGCAATGAGCAGTTCTTC
TRBV7-9,TRBJ2-3,NA,NA,CASSPTPGVSTDTQYF,TGTGCCAGCAGCCCAACCCCGGGGGTAAGCACAGATACGCAGTATTTT
TRBV5-6,TRBJ2-7,NA,NA,CASSWVLDEQYF,TGTGCCAGCAGCTGGGTTCTGGACGAGCAGTACTTC
TRBV19,TRBJ2-1,NA,NA,CASSIGGLDYNEQFF,TGTGCCAGTAGTATAGGCGGGCTCGACTACAATGAGCAGTTCTTC
TRBV6-5,TRBJ2-7,NA,NA,CASSVPGLLMYF,TGTGCCAGCAGTGTCCCGGGACTCCTAATGTACTTC
TRBV4-3,TRBJ1-2,NA,NA,CASSQVLGGPGLDGYTF,TGCGCCAGCAGCCAAGTTCTCGGGGGTCCCGGATTGGATGGCTACACCTTC
TRBV11-3,TRBJ2-1,NA,TRBD2,CASSLEGREGNEQFF,TGTGCCAGCAGCTTGGAGGGGCGGGAGGGGAATGAGCAGTTCTTC
TRBV27,TRBJ2-3,NA,TRBD1,CASSPPPGTGLLDTQYF,TGTGCCAGCAGTCCTCCTCCCGGGACAGGGCTACTAGATACGCAGTATTTT
TRBV5-4,TRBJ2-2,NA,NA,CASRDNGELFF,TGTGCCAGCAGGGATAACGGGGAGCTGTTTTTT
TRBV5-6,TRBJ2-1,NA,TRBD2,CASSRPTGTSVNEQFF,TGTGCCAGCAGCAGACCTACAGGGACTAGCGTAAATGAGCAGTTCTTC
TRBV7-8,TRBJ1-3,NA,NA,CASSLAYRDSGNTIYF,TGTGCCAGCAGCTTAGCCTACAGGGATTCTGGAAACACCATATATTTT
TRBV7-9,TRBJ2-7,NA,NA,CASSTWTDSYEQYF,TGTGCCAGCAGCACATGGACAGATTCCTACGAGCAGTACTTC
TRBV10-2,TRBJ2-7,once,NA,CASSESLNAYEQYF,TGCGCCAGCAGTGAGTCTCTAAACGCCTACGAGCAGTACTTC
TRBV7-9,TRBJ2-1,NA,NA,CASSSTLVGSYNEQFF,TGTGCCAGCAGCTCCACGTTGGTAGGGAGCTACAATGAGCAGTTCTTC
TRBV5-4,TRBJ2-7,few,NA,CASSLTSSEQYF,TGTGCCAGCAGCTTGACTAGCAGCGAGCAGTACTTC
TRBV4-1,TRBJ1-2,NA,TRBD1,CASSQDTMGQGTGYTF,TGCGCCAGCAGCCAAGACACTATGGGACAGGGGACAGGCTACACCTTC
TRBV28,TRBJ2-1,NA,TRBD2,CASSFGGVGDEQFF,TGTGCCAGCAGTTTTGGGGGGGTCGGCGATGAGCAGTTCTTC
TRBV4-3,TRBJ1-1,NA,NA,CASSQVYGRVGNTEAFF,TGCGCCAGCAGCCAAGTCTACGGCAGGGTCGGGAACACTGAAGCTTTCTTT
TRBV14,TRBJ2-7,NA,TRBD1,CASSQNRPGQGFYEQYF,TGTGCCAGCAGCCAAAATAGACCGGGACAGGGCTTTTACGAGCAGTACTTC
TRBV11-2,TRBJ2-2,NA,NA,CASSPMSLSTGELFF,TGTGCCAGCAGCCCTATGAGCTTATCCACCGGGGAGCTGTTTTTT
TRBV11-3,TRBJ2-7,NA,NA,CASSLGPTQGFHEQYF,TGTGCCAGCAGCTTAGGTCCGACCCAGGGTTTCCACGAGCAGTACTTC
TRBV28,TRBJ1-1,NA,NA,CASVKGFGNTEAFF,TGTGCCAGCGTGAAGGGTTTTGGGAACACTGAAGCTTTCTTT
TRBV5-1,TRBJ1-1,NA,TRBD1,CASSLGGGAGRAEAFF,TGCGCCAGCAGCTTGGGAGGGGGCGCGGGTCGTGCTGAAGCTTTCTTT
TRBV19,TRBJ1-1,NA,TRBD1,CASSITGDSEAFF,TGTGCCAGTAGTATCACAGGGGATTCTGAAGCTTTCTTT
TRBV11-2,TRBJ2-7,NA,NA,CASSSGTYEQYF,TGTGCCAGCAGCTCCGGGACCTACGAGCAGTACTTC
TRBV6-5,TRBJ1-1,few,NA,CASSYVEGGTEAFF,TGTGCCAGCAGTTACGTCGAGGGTGGCACTGAAGCTTTCTTT
TRBV30,TRBJ2-2,once,NA,CAWSVVGGELFF,TGTGCCTGGAGTGTGGTTGGGGGCGAGCTGTTTTTT
TRBV9,TRBJ2-2,NA,TRBD2,CASSEGPGLAGFKDTGELFF,TGTGCCAGCAGCGAGGGACCGGGACTAGCGGGGTTTAAGGACACCGGGGAGCTGTTTTTT